This T cell receptor beta chain was recovered during a study of long-term antiretroviral therapy in people with HIV. About the study: About a decade before 2015, the earliest samples were taken when ART was typically delayed.

Study outcomes and limitations: The study collected no data on ART adherence, viral resistance or therapy changes. Controls exceeded HIV repertoires in CDR3 length range. Blood sampling spanned 2004 to 2017, possibly under older ART regimens.

Germline CDR1 MNHNS, CDR2 SASEGT. The CDR3 is 15 amino acids. Trimming stripped 8 bases from V and 5 bases from J, with 20 bases between. Sequencing used immunoSEQ v3.0 at survey level. TCRdb's table, derived via immunoSEQ multiplex PCR, lists solely in-frame clones and lacks some. The repertoire holds over 15,000 clones, with more than 80% as singletons. The sample holds one count of this clone. Its antigen remains unidentified. The source of this sequence is a man between 45 and 60 years old with HIV. The chain recombines TRBV6-1 with TRBJ2-3, with D perhaps matching TRBD1 (5 bases). Sequenced material: unsorted PBMCs, taken 4.2 years after starting antiretroviral therapy. The CDR3 bases are TGTGCCAGCGATGAAGGGTCAGGGTTAATAGATACGCAGTATTTT. Its translation is CASDEGSGLIDTQYF.